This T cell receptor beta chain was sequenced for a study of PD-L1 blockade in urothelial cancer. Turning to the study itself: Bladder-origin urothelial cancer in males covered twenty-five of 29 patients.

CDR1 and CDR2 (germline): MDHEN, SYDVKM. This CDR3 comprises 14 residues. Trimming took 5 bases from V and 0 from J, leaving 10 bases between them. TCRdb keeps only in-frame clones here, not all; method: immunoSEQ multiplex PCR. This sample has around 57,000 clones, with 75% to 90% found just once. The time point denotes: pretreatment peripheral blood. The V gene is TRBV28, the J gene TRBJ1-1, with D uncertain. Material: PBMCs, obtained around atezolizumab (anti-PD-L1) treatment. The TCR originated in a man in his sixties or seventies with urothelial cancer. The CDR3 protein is CASSPGDLNTEAFF. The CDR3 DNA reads TGTGCCAGCAGTCCTGGAGACCTGAACACTGAAGCTTTCTTT.